Below, 5 T cell receptor beta chains from the same sample are listed, as sequenced in a study of T-cell reconstitution after alpha-beta-depleted transplantation in children (dated by TCRdb to the mid-2010s). Taken with the paper, the label for treatment or condition translates to: allogeneic hematopoietic cell transplantation with graft depleted of TCRalphabeta T cells and CD19 B cells. The library was built by means of PCR. Sequencing took place on an Illumina HiSeq 2500. TCR library preparation used molecular barcoding, with unique molecular identifiers applied to normalize quantification of the TCRbeta repertoire. Using fastp at Q25 and MiXCR, TCRdb reprocessed the public reads and kept productive beta chains. When rows share a CDR3 protein, they turn into one entry using the most common DNA and genes. The sample includes approximately 490,000 distinct CDR3 sequences, with more than 9% observed a single time. Of the sample, just over 2% falls within the top ten clones.

Sequences were derived from PBMCs, sampled before TCRalphabeta/CD19-depleted stem cell transplant. The receptors derive from a child aged 2 to 15 with inherited bone marrow failure, due to receive a stem cell transplant.

Ten or more counts support this clonotype. The chain carries TRBV3-1 and TRBJ2-1; 11 bases map to TRBD2. Trimming took 1 base from V and 10 from J; bases not matched to a gene: 6. The CDR3 length is 15 residues. Germline loops: CDR1 LGHDT, CDR2 YNNKEL (reference sequence). In DNA, the CDR3 is TGTGCCAGCAGCCAAGGGCTAGCGGGAGGATGGGAGCAGTTCTTC. Amino acids: CASSQGLAGGWEQFF.

This clonotype occurred a few times. The V gene is TRBV19, the J gene TRBJ2-1; TRBD2 might be the D (6 bases). V dropped 9 bases and J dropped 2 bases, with 11 bases sitting between them. The germline V gene encodes CDR1 LNHDA and CDR2 SQIVND (reference sequence). The CDR3 length is 13 residues. CDR3: CASAGKTYNEQFF. The CDR3 bases are TGTGCCAGCGCGGGAAAGACCTACAATGAGCAGTTCTTC.

This clonotype was seen ten or more times. One junction end disagrees with the germline gene, perhaps due to a read error. This sequence joins TRBV7-7 and TRBJ2-5; tentatively, D is TRBD1 or TRBD2 (5 bases each). CDR3 length: 15 residues. Germline CDR1 SSHAT, CDR2 FNYEAQ (reference sequence). The CDR3 DNA follows: TGTGCTAGCAGCTTAGTAAGGGGAGTCCAAGAGACCCAGTACTTC. It translates to CASSLVRGVQETQYF.

The chain joins TRBV2 to TRBJ1-6; D may be TRBD1 (5 bases). The germline CDR1 and CDR2 sequences are SNHLY and FYNNEI. The CDR3 spans 14 residues. V was shortened by 7 bases and J by 9 bases, with 16 bases between the two germline ends. The CDR3 sequence: CASTGRGGVSPLHF. CDR3 sequence (DNA): TGTGCCAGCACGGGCCGGGGGGGGGTTTCACCCCTCCACTTT.

This clonotype was observed at least ten times. This chain links TRBV12-3 or TRBV12-4 with TRBJ2-7; 16 bases agree with TRBD2. CDR3 length equals 17 residues. With 4 bases clipped from V and 4 bases from J, the junction kept 7 bases outside the gene matches. The DNA of the CDR3 is TGTGCCAGCAGTTCACCGGGACTAGCGGGAGGGCCTTACGAGCAGTACTTC. Translating it yields CASSSPGLAGGPYEQYF.